Below, 24 T cell receptor beta chains from the same sample are listed, as sequenced in a study of cytomegalovirus exposure and HLA in healthy donors. It was with 60 Vbeta and 13 Jbeta primers that the PCR ran. The table came from immunoSEQ multiplex PCR; TCRdb's copy has only in-frame clones and leaves some out. The sample carries about 57,000 clones, 70% to 75% recorded once. Sequences were obtained from PBMCs. The receptors shown here come from a man under 40 in good health and CMV-seropositive.

The rearrangement links TRBV28 to TRBJ1-4; 9 positions match TRBD1. Trimming at V came to 6 bases and at J to 6 bases, leaving 8 bases not matched to a gene. CDR1 is MDHEN and CDR2 is SYDVKM in the germline V gene. The CDR3 loop spans 15 amino acids. CDR3 in amino acids: CASSSTDRGYEKLFF. The CDR3 nucleotides read TGTGCCAGCAGCTCTACCGACAGGGGGTATGAAAAACTGTTTTTT. The whole variable domain, filled in from reference TRBV28 and TRBJ1-4, reads DVKVTQSSRYLVKRTGEKVFLECVQDMDHENMFWYRQDPGLGLRLIYFSYDVKMKEKGDIPEGYSVSREKKERFSLILESASTNQTSMYLCASSSTDRGYEKLFFGSGTQLSVL.

The CDR3 loop reads CASSQGDRVNTEAFF. In DNA, the CDR3 is TGTGCCAGCAGCCAGGGGGACAGGGTGAACACTGAAGCTTTCTTT. This rearrangement joins TRBV4-2 to TRBJ1-1, with 9 bases fitting TRBD1. Germline V gives CDR1 LGHNA, CDR2 YNFKEQ. The CDR3 consists of 15 residues. The ends lost 3 bases at V and 0 bases at J; junction bases unmatched: 2.

The rearrangement joins TRBV19 to TRBJ2-7; the match to TRBD2 covers 10 bases. The CDR3 runs 15 residues. V trimming: 6 bases; J trimming: 7 bases; junction bases outside the gene matches: 12. CDR1 is LNHDA and CDR2 is SQIVND in the germline V gene (reference sequence). The CDR3: CASSPGRLAGVEQYF. The CDR3 nucleotides read TGTGCCAGTAGCCCCGGTAGGCTAGCGGGGGTTGAGCAGTACTTC.

The chain employs TRBV7-7 and TRBJ2-2; the D is unclear. V gave up 5 bases and J gave up 13 bases, with 8 bases separating them. Germline assignment: CDR1 SSHAT and CDR2 FNYEAQ (reference sequence). CDR3 length: 10 residues. CDR3 sequence (DNA): TGTGCCAGCAGCCTTAAGAGGCTGTTTTTT. Amino acids: CASSLKRLFF.

The rearrangement uses TRBV7-2 and TRBJ2-7, with D perhaps matching TRBD2 (6 bases). The CDR3 has 15 residues. V gave up 6 bases and J gave up 3 bases, with 18 bases separating them. Germline values: CDR1 SGHTA, CDR2 FQGNSA. The DNA of the CDR3 is TGTGCCAGCAGGCCCCAAACTGGGGGGTACTACGAGCAGTACTTC. Residues: CASRPQTGGYYEQYF.

The rearrangement links TRBV4-3 to TRBJ2-3; 11 bases align to TRBD1. The length of the CDR3 is 16 residues. Germline CDR1 reads LGHNA; CDR2 reads YSLEER. V shed 2 bases, J shed 6 bases, and the junction held 7 bases outside the gene matches. The CDR3 loop reads CASSQRTGGAADTQYF. Here the CDR3 DNA reads TGCGCCAGCAGCCAAAGGACAGGGGGCGCAGCCGATACGCAGTATTTT.

This clone occurred a few times. The chain combines TRBV30 with TRBJ1-4; D is ambiguous. The CDR3 totals 15 residues. CDR1 GTSNPN and CDR2 SVGIG come from the germline V gene (reference sequence). The ends were cut back, 0 bases at V and 4 bases at J, with 12 bases in the middle. This CDR3 reads CAWSVGLANNEKLFF. DNA for the CDR3: TGTGCCTGGAGTGTTGGTTTGGCCAATAATGAAAAACTGTTTTTT.

The chain joins TRBV2 to TRBJ2-7; D is uncertain. CDR1 and CDR2 (germline): SNHLY, FYNNEI. This CDR3 is built from 15 residues. Between the trimmed V and J ends, which lost 1 base and 4 bases, there was a span of 14 bases. The CDR3 loop is CASSEGLGRVYEQYF. DNA of the CDR3: TGTGCCAGCAGTGAAGGTCTGGGCCGAGTATACGAGCAGTACTTC.

J is TRBJ2-1 and V is TRBV27, with D perhaps matching TRBD2 (6 bases). This CDR3 spans 16 amino acids. Trimming shortened V by 4 bases and J by 0 bases, and 13 bases separated the two germline ends. The germline V gene has CDR1 MNHEY and CDR2 SMNVEV (reference sequence). CDR3 in DNA: TGTGCCAGCAGTTCGGAGGGACTTGGCTCCTACAATGAGCAGTTCTTC. Amino acid sequence: CASSSEGLGSYNEQFF.

This chain links TRBV30 with TRBJ2-5; TRBD2 agrees at 10 bases. The CDR3 is 17 residues long. V was clipped by 0 bases and J by 0 bases; unmatched bases: 7. Germline CDR1 is GTSNPN and CDR2 is SVGIG (reference sequence). CDR3 sequence reads: CAWSVGAGGGYQETQYF. The CDR3, as DNA: TGTGCCTGGAGTGTAGGAGCGGGGGGGGGTTACCAAGAGACCCAGTACTTC.

This chain uses TRBV6-5 with TRBJ2-1; TRBD1 matches 7 bases. V trimming: 5 bases; J trimming: 13 bases; junction bases outside the gene matches: 8. This CDR3 is built from 12 residues. The germline CDR1 and CDR2 sequences are MNHEY and SVGAGI. The CDR3 protein is CASSGTARRQFF. CDR3 in DNA: TGTGCCAGCAGTGGGACAGCCCGACGACAGTTCTTC.

The rearrangement uses TRBV11-2 and TRBJ1-1, with TRBD1 identical over 7 bases. The germline gives CDR1 SGHAT, CDR2 FQNNGV. The CDR3 runs 14 residues. V was clipped by 4 bases and J by 1 base; unmatched bases: 3. CDR3 sequence reads: CASSYGTANTEAFF. Written as DNA, the CDR3 is TGTGCCAGCAGCTACGGGACAGCGAACACTGAAGCTTTCTTT.

This clone was observed once. This chain connects TRBV7-2 to TRBJ1-2; tentative D call: TRBD1 (6 bases). Trimming stripped 3 bases from V and 4 bases from J, with 12 bases between. The CDR3 covers 14 residues. CDR1 and CDR2 from the germline V gene are SGHTA and FQGNSA. The CDR3 nucleotides are TGTGCCAGCAGCTTCTCAGGGGCGAGCTATGGCTACACCTTC. Protein sequence: CASSFSGASYGYTF.

The V gene is TRBV6-1, the J gene TRBJ1-5; possibly TRBD1 for D (5 bases). Between the trimmed V and J ends, which lost 2 bases and 7 bases, there was a span of 12 bases. The CDR3 has 14 amino acids. CDR1 is MNHNS, CDR2 SASEGT, per germline. CDR3 nucleotide sequence: TGTGCCAGCAGTGAAATTAGGGGTAGGCAGCCCCAGCATTTT. Translated: CASSEIRGRQPQHF.

The V gene is TRBV18, the J gene TRBJ1-2, with TRBD1 identical over 12 bases. This CDR3 contains 16 residues. The germline V gene encodes CDR1 KGHSH and CDR2 LQKENI. After removal of 3 bases from V and 5 bases from J, the junction contained 7 bases not matched to a gene. The CDR3 here is CASSPGQGAVGYGYTF. CDR3 DNA sequence: TGTGCCAGCTCACCGGGACAGGGGGCGGTAGGATATGGCTACACCTTC.

The gene calls are TRBV4-3 and TRBJ1-6, with D maybe TRBD1 (6 bases). V lost 8 bases, J lost 8 bases, and 10 bases lay in between. Germline assignment: CDR1 LGHNA and CDR2 YSLEER. CDR3 length: 12 amino acids. CDR3 bases: TGCGCCAGCGGCAGGGGCGATTCACCCCTCCACTTT. Its protein is CASGRGDSPLHF.

The chain links TRBV27 to TRBJ2-7, with 10 bases fitting TRBD2. Germline V CDR1 and CDR2: MNHEY, SMNVEV (reference sequence). With 5 bases clipped from V and 6 bases from J, the junction kept 4 bases outside the gene matches. This CDR3 comprises 13 residues. The CDR3 nucleotides read TGTGCCAGCAGTCCTTTAGCGGGGGGCGAGCAGTACTTC. Translation: CASSPLAGGEQYF.

This clone has only a few counts. The V gene is TRBV2, the J gene TRBJ1-1; maybe TRBD1 (6 bases). The CDR3 is made up of 13 amino acids. V was pared by 9 bases and J by 0 bases, with 11 bases between. Germline assignment: CDR1 SNHLY and CDR2 FYNNEI. The DNA for the CDR3 is TGTGCCAGGAAGGACAGCATGAACACTGAAGCTTTCTTT. Amino acid sequence: CARKDSMNTEAFF.

The rearrangement uses TRBV20-1 and TRBJ1-4; D uncertain. The CDR3 loop spans 11 amino acids. The germline V and J ends were trimmed by 2 bases and 7 bases, with 5 bases remaining between them. Germline CDR1 reads DFQATT; CDR2 reads SNEGSKA (reference sequence). Written as DNA, the CDR3 is TGCAGTGCTAGAAGGAGTGAAAAACTGTTTTTT. This encodes CSARRSEKLFF.

By share, this clone ranks as medium-sized. The chain recombines TRBV2 with TRBJ1-5; D might be TRBD1 (5 bases). Trimming cost V 7 bases and J 6 bases, with 13 bases left between them. The CDR3 length is 13 residues. The V gene's germline CDR1 is SNHLY and CDR2 FYNNEI. The chain's CDR3 is CASKAGGGQPQHF. The CDR3 bases are TGTGCCAGCAAGGCGGGGGGAGGTCAGCCCCAGCATTTT.

This clone appeared once. The chain has TRBV18 and TRBJ1-5, with TRBD1 matching over 8 bases. J gave up 6 bases and V 6 bases, and 4 bases lay outside the gene matches. Germline V CDR1 and CDR2: KGHSH, LQKENI. The CDR3 is 13 residues long. CDR3 amino acids: CASSPGGGQPQHF. CDR3 DNA: TGTGCCAGCTCCCCAGGGGGCGGTCAGCCCCAGCATTTT.

The V call is TRBV7-2, the J call TRBJ1-5; perhaps TRBD1 as D (5 bases). Trimming removed 4 bases at V and 5 bases at J, with 21 bases between. Germline CDR1 is SGHTA and CDR2 is FQGNSA. There are 17 residues in the CDR3. CDR3: CASSSNPWGGPDQPQHF. The CDR3 coding sequence is TGTGCCAGCAGCTCTAACCCCTGGGGGGGACCCGATCAGCCCCAGCATTTT.

The chain has TRBV2 and TRBJ2-3; TRBD2 aligns across 7 bases. The CDR3 is 14 amino acids. CDR1 is SNHLY and CDR2 is FYNNEI in the germline V gene. The J segment lost 2 bases and the V segment lost 6 bases, leaving 5 bases of the junction unmatched. The CDR3 sequence: CASSAGTNTDTQYF. CDR3 DNA: TGTGCCAGCAGCGCCGGGACTAACACAGATACGCAGTATTTT.

V and J are TRBV5-4 and TRBJ2-2, with a tentative D call TRBD1 (6 bases). V lost 2 bases and J 5 bases, leaving 10 bases between the germline ends. This CDR3 contains 14 residues. The germline gives CDR1 SGHNT, CDR2 YYREEE (reference sequence). CDR3 coding DNA: TGTGCCAGCAGCTTCACAGGGTTAACCGGGGAGCTGTTTTTT. Translated: CASSFTGLTGELFF.